Listed here are 15 T cell receptor beta chains from one sample, sequenced in a study of post-analysis software for immune sequencing data. Overall study results and limits: Patients showed TRBV5-6, TRBV5-1 and TRBV20-1 among four to six TRBV segments more frequent than in controls.

Built from TCR beta cDNA, the libraries had unique molecular identifiers in them. TCRdb recomputed calls from the PCR reads with MiXCR, one row per CDR3 protein. The table includes about 770,000 distinct CDR3 sequences, around 45% detected once. Antigen specificity for these receptors is unknown. Sequencing was done on a sample of blood. These receptors all come from a girl between 10 and 17 years old with multiple sclerosis.

The V and J genes are TRBV12-5 and TRBJ2-1; D gene unclear. V was clipped by 0 bases and J by 10 bases, with 10 bases between them. CDR3 length equals 13 residues. Germline CDR1 LGHNT, CDR2 FRNRAP. CDR3 coding DNA: TGTGCTAGTGGTTTGGTAGTACCGAAGGAGCAGTTCTTC. Residues: CASGLVVPKEQFF. Supplemented by reference TRBV12-5 and TRBJ2-1, the full variable domain reads DARVTQTPRHKVTEMGQEVTMRCQPILGHNTVFWYRQTMMQGLELLAYFRNRAPLDDSGMPKDRFSAEMPDATLATLKIQPSEPRDSAVYFCASGLVVPKEQFFGPGTRLTVL.

This clonotype has only one observation. The junction departs from germline at one end; a sequencing error may be responsible. The J gene is TRBJ2-1, the V gene TRBV12-3 or TRBV12-4; 10 positions agree with TRBD1. The CDR3 has 15 residues. DNA of the CDR3: TGTGCCGGCAGCACGACAGGGGGCGAGTACAATGAGCAGTTCTTC. It encodes CAGSTTGGEYNEQFF.

The chain carries TRBV7-9 and TRBJ2-3; D not resolved. Germline V gene sequence: CDR1 SEHNR, CDR2 FQNEAQ (reference sequence). CDR3 length equals 16 residues. V was shortened by 2 bases and J by 0 bases, with 12 bases between the two germline ends. CDR3 DNA: TGTGCCAGCAGCTTAACTGGAGACTCTAGCACAGATACGCAGTATTTT. Protein: CASSLTGDSSTDTQYF.

In DNA, the CDR3 is TGTGCCAGCAGTTACGAACCCCCCGGGACAGTAAGCTATGGCTACACCTTC. It is translated as CASSYEPPGTVSYGYTF. The V and J genes are TRBV12-3 or TRBV12-4 and TRBJ1-2, with TRBD1 matching 7 bases. The CDR3 contains 17 residues. V lost 4 bases and J lost 4; bases outside the gene matches: 15.

The chain combines TRBV28 with TRBJ2-7; no reliable D call. V lost 5 bases, J lost 7 bases, and 15 bases lay in between. Looked up from germline, CDR1 is MDHEN and CDR2 is SYDVKM. The CDR3 consists of 13 residues. The CDR3 bases are TGTGCCAGCAGTCTACAGACCCCCGGGGAGCAGTACTTC. It specifies CASSLQTPGEQYF.

The chain employs TRBV5-1 and TRBJ1-4; D might be TRBD1 (6 bases). CDR3 length: 18 amino acids. CDR1 is SGHRS, CDR2 YFSETQ, per germline. V gave up 0 bases and J gave up 6 bases, with 21 bases separating them. The CDR3 protein is CASSLGPRGASRDEKLFF. The DNA for the CDR3 is TGCGCCAGCAGCTTGGGGCCAAGGGGGGCGTCTCGAGATGAAAAACTGTTTTTT.

This clonotype was observed a few times. The chain joins TRBV24-1 to TRBJ2-5, with 9 positions matching TRBD1. This CDR3 contains 15 residues. V shed 2 bases, J shed 3 bases, and the junction held 3 bases outside the gene matches. Germline V gene data show CDR1 as KGHDR and CDR2 as SFDVKD. CDR3 in amino acids: CATSDYRDREETQYF. CDR3 coding DNA: TGTGCCACCAGTGATTACCGGGACAGGGAAGAGACCCAGTACTTC.

This clonotype was detected only a few times. The chain uses TRBV15 and TRBJ2-1, with D possibly matching TRBD1 (5 bases). V lost 1 base and J lost 0, with 13 bases in between. Germline V gives CDR1 LNHNV, CDR2 YYDKDF (reference sequence). The CDR3 has 17 residues. CDR3 in amino acids: CATSRVGPPSSYNEQFF. In nucleotides, the CDR3 is TGTGCCACCAGCAGAGTGGGGCCCCCTAGCTCCTACAATGAGCAGTTCTTC.

The gene calls are TRBV2 and TRBJ1-2; 10 nucleotides line up with TRBD1. CDR3 length: 13 residues. Unmatched junction bases numbered 4, after V lost 9 bases and J lost 3 bases. CDR1 and CDR2 from the germline V gene are SNHLY and FYNNEI. The CDR3 DNA is TGTGCCAGTACTGGGACAGGGGACTATGGCTACACCTTC. It encodes CASTGTGDYGYTF.

The chain recombines TRBV6-5 with TRBJ2-7; weak D call: TRBD1 (5 bases). The CDR3 totals 15 residues. V was shortened by 0 bases and J by 5 bases, with 14 bases between the two germline ends. Germline values: CDR1 MNHEY, CDR2 SVGAGI. The CDR3 coding sequence is TGTGCCAGCAGTTACTCAGCAGGGTTCGTGGACGAGCAGTACTTC. Its protein product is CASSYSAGFVDEQYF.

This clonotype came up a few times. The gene calls are TRBV10-1 and TRBJ1-2; 11 nucleotides agree with TRBD1. The germline gives CDR1 WNHNN, CDR2 SYGVQD (reference sequence). CDR3 size: 14 residues. The trim removed 3 bases at V and 8 bases at J, leaving 5 bases unmatched. CDR3 region: CASSEPDRGPGYTF. The DNA for the CDR3 is TGCGCCAGCAGTGAACCGGACAGGGGGCCCGGCTACACCTTC.

This clonotype came up a few times. J is TRBJ1-2 and V is TRBV6-5; 7 nucleotides agree with TRBD1. Per germline, CDR1 MNHEY and CDR2 SVGAGI. V was pared by 2 bases and J by 4 bases, with 16 bases of the junction left unmatched. The CDR3 runs 18 residues. CDR3 loop: CASSYSGLETGLSYGYTF. In nucleotides, the CDR3 is TGTGCCAGCAGTTACAGCGGTCTAGAGACAGGGCTTTCCTATGGCTACACCTTC.

V is TRBV19 and J is TRBJ1-1, with D hard to call. Trimming left V 1 base short and J 2 bases short, with 11 bases between. This CDR3 comprises 15 residues. In germline, CDR1 is LNHDA, CDR2 SQIVND (reference sequence). CDR3 in amino acids: CASSIGGGPNTEAFF. The CDR3 DNA reads as TGTGCCAGTAGTATAGGTGGAGGACCCAACACTGAAGCTTTCTTT.

This clonotype was counted between two and nine times. This chain connects TRBV6-6 to TRBJ2-5; TRBD2 matches 10 bases. Trimming removed 7 bases from V and 2 bases from J; junction bases left unmatched: 7. The CDR3 contains 15 residues. The germline V gene encodes CDR1 MNHNY and CDR2 SVGAGI (reference sequence). CDR3 sequence reads: CASTLAGAGQETQYF. CDR3 DNA sequence: TGTGCCAGCACCCTAGCGGGGGCGGGACAAGAGACCCAGTACTTC.

In regard to this clonotype: One end of the junction varies from germline; a read error may be responsible. This chain links TRBV7-2 with TRBJ1-1; D unresolved. This CDR3 spans 11 amino acids. Germline CDR1 and CDR2: SGHTA and FQGNSA. The CDR3, as DNA: TGTGTCAGCAGCTTGACACCCGAAGCTTTCTTT. Its protein is CVSSLTPEAFF.